One and the same sample provided the 3 T cell receptor beta chains below, sequenced in a study of T cell clusters in autoimmune cytopenias. Multiplex touch-down PCR amplified TRB using TRB-A and TRB-B pools in one tube. TCRdb re-called the multiplex PCR reads and gives one entry per CDR3 protein, without DNA. Listed are about 6,100 distinct CDR3 sequences; 4.5% to 6% falls within the top ten. Tens of thousands of genome equivalents of blood DNA were amplified for TRB. This sample was shared with a second study, whose subject was T cell repertoires in aging, cancer and after chemotherapy.

The sample consisted of peripheral blood. The source of these receptors is a human donor in good health.

The CDR3 loop reads CASSMPLGNSPLHF. The rearrangement links TRBV7-9 to TRBJ1-6. Germline-derived CDR1 and CDR2 are SEHNR and FQNEAQ (reference sequence). CDR3 size: 14 residues. The full variable domain, its missing parts supplied by reference TRBV7-9 and TRBJ1-6, is DTGVSQNPRHKITKRGQNVTFRCDPISEHNRLYWYRQTLGQGPEFLTYFQNEAQLEKSRLLSDRFSAERPKGSFSTLEIQRTEQGDSAMYLCASSMPLGNSPLHFGNGTRLTVT.

The rearrangement links TRBV6-5 to TRBJ1-1. Germline-derived CDR1 and CDR2 are MNHEY and SVGAGI. The CDR3 is made up of 18 amino acids. CDR3 region: CASSYSPQGRGAGTEAFF.

This clonotype counts as medium-sized by frequency. This chain links TRBV5-4 with TRBJ2-1. CDR3 length equals 15 residues. Germline V lookup: CDR1 SGHNT, CDR2 YYREEE (reference sequence). This chain's CDR3 is CASRLSISSYNEQFF.